This T cell receptor (beta chain) stems from a study of post-analysis software for immune sequencing data (dated by TCRdb to between 2014 and 2016). About the full investigation: The recorded disease courses included relapsing-remitting, secondary progressive and progressive-relapsing multiple sclerosis, and some patients had no subtype annotation. A subset of samples was prepared in parallel using single-end sample barcoding, then pooled and co-amplified after Illumina adapter ligation. Patient repertoires were compared against roughly 11 previously published healthy control repertoires from donors aged about 6 to 26 years. General study outcomes and caveats: The multiple sclerosis patient group was slightly younger than the control group. Normalized Chao1 diversity was significantly lower in multiple sclerosis patients than controls, suggesting substantial peripheral T-cell clonal expansion. Strong co-clustering of samples prepared in the same batch was shown by direct clustering with F measure, prompting a batch-effect correction. Significantly higher frequencies in patients than in controls were found for a few TRBV segments, including TRBV5-6, TRBV5-1 and TRBV20-1.

Library prep was done by PCR. Data came from an Illumina HiSeq 2500. To reduce PCR and sequencing biases, unique molecular identifiers were built into the TCR beta cDNA libraries. Every 1 to 10 million input T cells yielded about 500,000 cDNA molecules, meaning each molecule approximated one T cell. The patient libraries were prepared and sequenced using the same protocol as the earlier healthy control dataset. Samples belonging to the same batch were prepared together, multiplexed and sequenced on a shared HiSeq lane. As for the original processing: MIGEC was used to process the raw barcoded reads, and molecular identifier groups with only a single read were discarded before consensus assembly and CDR3 extraction. VDJtools was used for post-analysis of the clonotype tables, and diversity was normalized by down-sampling every dataset to the size of the smallest sample. To correct batch-related cross-sample contamination, repertoire overlap clustering matched CDR3 amino acid sequences but not nucleotide sequences. Through fastp at Q25 and MiXCR, TCRdb rebuilt clones from the public reads, retaining in-frame beta chains. Each CDR3 protein appears once, grouped with its most common genes and DNA. TCRdb's processing, not the study's, gives the V and J calls here. Here the sample has over 150,000 distinct CDR3 sequences; 30% occur a single time. Approximately 1.6% of the sample is taken by the ten largest.

To demonstrate the VDJtools post-analysis software, the study profiled TCR beta repertoires from the peripheral blood of 13 young patients with multiple sclerosis. Multiple sclerosis patients were children and adolescents aged about 6 to 17 years. The germline V gene gives CDR1 as SGDLS and CDR2 as YYNGEE. The cysteine opens and the phenylalanine closes a CDR3 of 13 amino acids. The CDR3 DNA has 39 bases and is translated from base 1. Points on this clonotype: What this receptor recognizes is not known. This sequence may be a read error, since a much larger clone differs from it by one base.

The source of this sequence is a girl aged 5 to 17 with multiple sclerosis. Sequenced sample: blood. Recombination linked TRBV9 to TRBJ1-1; no D segment can be confidently identified. In nucleotide form, the sequence is TGTGCCAGCAGCGGACGACCGGGCACTGAAGTTTTCTTT. It translates as CASSGRPGTEVFF.